This TCR beta chain appears in the sequencing data of a study of T cell changes during pregnancy in multiple sclerosis. This clone was recorded only once. Clones were read by immunoSEQ multiplex PCR, and TCRdb kept only the in-frame ones, dropping some. The data contain under 150,000 clones, less than 97% of them singletons. V shed 8 bases and J shed 8 bases, with 8 bases lying between them. Germline values: CDR1 MGHDK, CDR2 SYGVNS. This CDR3 contains 10 residues. This chain joins TRBV25-1 and TRBJ2-3; D uncertain. This material consisted of peripheral blood, taken after pregnancy. The receptor was isolated from a female donor with multiple sclerosis, enrolled in a pregnancy study. The CDR3 nucleotides read TGTGCCAGCGGAGTGGGTACGCAGTATTTT. It encodes CASGVGTQYF.